These 30 T cell receptor beta chains share one sample of origin, sequenced in a study of blood T cell repertoires in COVID-19. Clones were read by immunoSEQ multiplex PCR, and TCRdb kept only the in-frame ones, dropping some. The profile shows 140,000 to 150,000 clones, 84% of them singletons. Source material: PBMCs or T cells enriched from blood (not recorded which). All receptors derive from a woman aged 45-60 years who had been exposed to COVID-19.

V gene TRBV11-2 combines with J gene TRBJ2-5; possible D gene TRBD2, 6 bases. This CDR3 spans 15 amino acids. The V gene lost 3 bases and the J gene lost 4 bases, with 15 bases spanning the gap. Germline CDR1 is SGHAT and CDR2 is FQNNGV. In DNA, the CDR3 is TGTGCCAGCAGCTTTAATCGGGGGAAGGGAGAGACCCAGTACTTC. Protein sequence: CASSFNRGKGETQYF.

The CDR3 sequence: CASGDRKNTGELFF. The CDR3 DNA follows: TGCGCCAGCGGGGACAGGAAGAACACCGGGGAGCTGTTTTTT. This chain joins TRBV10-1 and TRBJ2-2; 8 nucleotides match TRBD1. The V segment lost 8 bases and the J segment 1 base; nucleotides outside the gene matches: 3. The CDR3 covers 14 residues. Germline V gives CDR1 WNHNN, CDR2 SYGVQD (reference sequence).

CDR3 DNA: TGTGCCAGCAGCTTGAGCCAGGGGCTGATTAATTCACCCCTCCACTTT. Translation: CASSLSQGLINSPLHF. The chain joins TRBV11-2 to TRBJ1-6; D is perhaps TRBD1 (6 bases). Per the germline V gene, CDR1 is SGHAT and CDR2 is FQNNGV. V was shortened by 3 bases and J by 6 bases, with 15 bases between the two germline ends. The CDR3 has 16 amino acids.

The J gene is TRBJ1-1, the V gene TRBV29-1, with 10 positions matching TRBD1. The CDR3 has 14 residues. Germline V gives CDR1 SQVTM, CDR2 ANQGSEA. V was clipped by 3 bases and J by 4 bases; unmatched bases: 5. The CDR3 loop reads CSVEPRDRGTEAFF. The CDR3, as DNA: TGCAGCGTTGAGCCACGGGACAGGGGCACTGAAGCTTTCTTT.

The chain links TRBV5-1 to TRBJ2-7, with D perhaps TRBD2 (6 bases). The germline V and J ends were trimmed by 0 bases and 2 bases, with 12 bases remaining between them. This CDR3 contains 15 residues. Germline CDR1 and CDR2: SGHRS and YFSETQ. CDR3 sequence: CASSLGFGGAYEQYF. The CDR3 DNA follows: TGCGCCAGCAGCTTGGGGTTCGGGGGAGCCTACGAGCAGTACTTC.

This clone was observed a single time. The rearrangement uses TRBV3-1 (or the pseudogene TRBV3-2) and TRBJ2-2, with 16 bases fitting TRBD2. This CDR3 is 17 amino acids long. CDR1 is LGHDT, CDR2 YNNKEL, per germline (reference sequence). V trimming: 0 bases; J trimming: 5 bases; junction bases outside the gene matches: 0. The CDR3 here is CASSQEGLAGGTGELFF. DNA of the CDR3: TGTGCCAGCAGCCAAGAGGGACTAGCGGGGGGGACCGGGGAGCTGTTTTTT.

V is TRBV6-9 and J is TRBJ1-1, with no clear D. V lost 2 bases to trimming and J lost 4 bases, with 8 bases between them. This CDR3 contains 13 residues. The germline V gene has CDR1 MNHGY and CDR2 SVAAGI. The chain's CDR3 is CASSYHSVTEAFF. The DNA of the CDR3 is TGTGCCAGCAGTTATCATAGCGTCACTGAAGCTTTCTTT.

Here the CDR3 reads CSVIRLAGPDTQYF. For the CDR3, the DNA is TGCAGCGTCATCCGACTAGCGGGACCAGATACGCAGTATTTT. This sequence joins TRBV29-1 and TRBJ2-3, with 11 bases aligning to TRBD2. The CDR3 runs to 14 residues. From germline, CDR1 is SQVTM and CDR2 ANQGSEA. Unmatched junction bases numbered 6, after V lost 6 bases and J lost 4 bases.

The chain couples TRBV9 to TRBJ1-2; no reliable D call. Germline loops: CDR1 SGDLS, CDR2 YYNGEE. V lost 4 bases and J 4 bases, leaving 11 bases between the germline ends. The CDR3 has 13 residues. CDR3 nucleotides: TGTGCCAGCAGCTTCAGAGGAGGCTATGGCTACACCTTC. This translates into CASSFRGGYGYTF.

V gene TRBV5-4 combines with J gene TRBJ1-1; 7 bases match TRBD1. The J segment lost 11 bases and the V segment lost 0 bases, leaving 10 bases of the junction unmatched. Per the germline V gene, CDR1 is SGHNT and CDR2 is YYREEE (reference sequence). The CDR3 extends over 14 amino acids. CDR3 residues: CASSLEGWTGDAFF. DNA for the CDR3: TGTGCCAGCAGCTTGGAGGGGTGGACAGGTGATGCTTTCTTT.

The genes are TRBV2 and TRBJ1-5; D remains ambiguous. CDR1 and CDR2 from the germline V gene are SNHLY and FYNNEI. There are 13 residues in the CDR3. The V and J ends lost 6 bases and 0 bases respectively, with 6 bases between them. CDR3 sequence reads: CASRRYSNQPQHF. DNA of the CDR3: TGTGCCAGCAGGAGATATAGCAATCAGCCCCAGCATTTT. Full variable domain (missing parts from reference TRBV2 and TRBJ1-5): EPEVTQTPSHQVTQMGQEVILRCVPISNHLYFYWYRQILGQKVEFLVSFYNNEISEKSEIFDDQFSVERPDGSNFTLKIRSTKLEDSAMYFCASRRYSNQPQHFGDGTRLSIL.

The CDR3 DNA follows: TGTGCCAGCAGCCAGGCAGGACTACCGTCTGGCGATACGCAGTATTTT. Its translation: CASSQAGLPSGDTQYF. The V and J genes are TRBV3-1 (or the pseudogene TRBV3-2) and TRBJ2-3; possibly TRBD2 for D (6 bases). This CDR3 has 16 amino acids. CDR1 and CDR2 (germline): LGHDT, YNNKEL (reference sequence). The V and J ends lost 3 bases and 6 bases respectively, with 19 bases between them.

Only one count was recorded for this clone. The V call is TRBV4-3, the J call TRBJ2-3, with 7 bases fitting TRBD1. Germline V gene sequence: CDR1 LGHNA, CDR2 YSLEER. V gave up 2 bases and J gave up 2 bases; unmatched junction bases: 7. CDR3 size: 16 residues. CDR3 nucleotides: TGCGCCAGCAGCCAAAGGCCGGGACAGCCCACAGATACGCAGTATTTT. Residues: CASSQRPGQPTDTQYF.

The J gene is TRBJ2-2, the V gene TRBV5-4; 8 bases align to TRBD2. This CDR3 has 15 residues. J was trimmed by 6 bases and V by 0 bases; bases with no gene match: 4. Germline V gene lookup returns CDR1 SGHNT and CDR2 YYREEE (reference sequence). DNA for the CDR3: TGTGCCAGCAGCTTGGAGACGCGGGGGGCCGGGGAGCTGTTTTTT. Translating it yields CASSLETRGAGELFF.

This chain uses TRBV7-2 with TRBJ2-7; tentatively, D is TRBD2 (5 bases). V lost 5 bases and J lost 0, with 23 bases in between. The CDR3 is 18 amino acids. Germline loops: CDR1 SGHTA, CDR2 FQGNSA. The CDR3 coding sequence is TGTGCCAGCAGCCCACCCTTTGTGGGCATTGGGAGCTCCTACGAGCAGTACTTC. Translating it yields CASSPPFVGIGSSYEQYF.

In this sample, this clone turned up a few times. The rearrangement links TRBV19 to TRBJ1-1, with D uncertain. V was clipped by 3 bases and J by 8 bases, with 10 bases between them. The CDR3 is made up of 12 amino acids. In germline, CDR1 is LNHDA, CDR2 SQIVND (reference sequence). Written as DNA, the CDR3 is TGTGCCAGTAGTATTCCGAGGAGCGAAGCTTTCTTT. This encodes CASSIPRSEAFF.

The rearrangement uses TRBV3-1 (or the pseudogene TRBV3-2) and TRBJ2-1, with D tentatively TRBD1 (6 bases). V lost 0 bases and J 0 bases, leaving 12 bases between the germline ends. CDR1 and CDR2 (germline): LGHDT, YNNKEL (reference sequence). The CDR3 has 17 amino acids. CDR3 in DNA: TGTGCCAGCAGCCAAGAACAGGGAGATGACTCCTACAATGAGCAGTTCTTC. Residues: CASSQEQGDDSYNEQFF.

The chain combines TRBV5-1 with TRBJ2-6; the match to TRBD2 covers 8 bases. CDR3 length equals 16 residues. The J segment lost 0 bases and the V segment lost 6 bases, leaving 5 bases of the junction unmatched. Germline V gene sequence: CDR1 SGHRS, CDR2 YFSETQ. This chain's CDR3 is CASTPGGGSGANVLTF. CDR3 DNA: TGCGCCAGCACCCCCGGGGGGGGCTCTGGGGCCAACGTCCTGACTTTC.

In nucleotides, the CDR3 is TGTGCCACTCAGCCGGGGGGGTCTATCCCCTCAGGGGATACGCAGTATTTT. Translation: CATQPGGSIPSGDTQYF. This rearrangement joins TRBV7-6 to TRBJ2-3; the match to TRBD2 covers 8 bases. The trim removed 10 bases at V and 6 bases at J, leaving 21 bases unmatched. The CDR3 contains 17 residues. CDR1 and CDR2 (germline): SGHVS, FNYEAQ. The whole variable domain, filled in from reference TRBV7-6 and TRBJ2-3, reads GAGVSQSPRYKVTKRGQDVALRCDPISGHVSLYWYRQALGQGPEFLTYFNYEAQQDKSGLPNDRFSAERPEGSISTLTIQRTEQRDSAMYRCATQPGGSIPSGDTQYFGPGTRLTVL.

This clone was found a few times. Distinct nucleotide sequences in the sample also encode this CDR3. This sequence joins TRBV19 and TRBJ1-2; D uncertain. CDR3 length: 15 residues. Germline assignment: CDR1 LNHDA and CDR2 SQIVND (reference sequence). Trimming stripped 1 base from V and 4 bases from J, with 13 bases between. The CDR3 coding sequence is TGTGCCAGTAGTATAGCTCGGGGAGGATCCTATGGCTACACCTTC. Translated, it gives CASSIARGGSYGYTF.

As for this clone: Other DNA sequences in the sample encode the same CDR3. V usage is TRBV18 and J usage is TRBJ2-5, with 10 bases fitting TRBD2. Germline V CDR1 and CDR2: KGHSH, LQKENI. This CDR3 has 16 amino acids. The V and J ends lost 3 bases and 5 bases, in that order; junction bases with no gene match: 9. The CDR3, as DNA: TGTGCCAGCTCACCTTCCGGGACTAGCGTTGGCGAGACCCAGTACTTC. Its translation: CASSPSGTSVGETQYF. Full variable domain (outside the CDR3, taken from reference TRBV18 and TRBJ2-5): NAGVMQNPRHLVRRRGQEARLRCSPMKGHSHVYWYRQLPEEGLKFMVYLQKENIIDESGMPKERFSAEFPKEGPSILRIQQVVRGDSAAYFCASSPSGTSVGETQYFGPGTRLLVL.

J is TRBJ2-5 and V is TRBV7-3; 7 bases fit TRBD1. From germline, CDR1 is SGHTA and CDR2 FQGTGA. With V trimmed by 5 bases and J by 4 bases, 10 bases remained unmatched. The CDR3 spans 15 residues. Here the CDR3 reads CASSPDRDGGETQYF. CDR3 nucleotide sequence: TGTGCCAGCAGCCCCGACAGGGATGGGGGAGAGACCCAGTACTTC.

The V gene is TRBV6-2 or TRBV6-3, the J gene TRBJ2-7; no clear D. V dropped 0 bases and J dropped 6 bases, with 6 bases sitting between them. Germline V CDR1 and CDR2: MNHEY, SVGEGT. The CDR3 totals 12 residues. CDR3 in amino acids: CASSYSQIEQYF. CDR3 coding DNA: TGTGCCAGCAGTTACTCTCAGATCGAGCAGTACTTC.

This clone was recorded once. The CDR3 loop reads CASSAGLPNQPQHF. The CDR3 coding sequence is TGTGCCAGCAGCGCGGGACTGCCCAATCAGCCCCAGCATTTT. The genes are TRBV9 and TRBJ1-5; D possibly corresponds to TRBD1 (5 bases). Deletions cut 3 bases from V and 3 bases from J, with 10 bases between. Germline CDR1 and CDR2: SGDLS and YYNGEE. This CDR3 region has 14 residues.

This chain links TRBV28 with TRBJ2-7, with TRBD2 matching over 8 bases. Germline-derived CDR1 and CDR2 are MDHEN and SYDVKM. Trimming cost V 2 bases and J 3 bases; bases outside gene matches: 3. This CDR3 has 14 amino acids. The CDR3 reads CASSLAGGLYEQYF. CDR3 nucleotide sequence: TGTGCCAGCAGTTTAGCGGGGGGCCTCTACGAGCAGTACTTC. Drawing the rest from reference TRBV28 and TRBJ2-7, the complete variable domain is DVKVTQSSRYLVKRTGEKVFLECVQDMDHENMFWYRQDPGLGLRLIYFSYDVKMKEKGDIPEGYSVSREKKERFSLILESASTNQTSMYLCASSLAGGLYEQYFGPGTRLTVT.

This clone showed up just a few times. CDR3 sequence (DNA): TGTGCCAGCAGCTTAGCGTTTGGGGCCAACACTGAAGCTTTCTTT. Residues: CASSLAFGANTEAFF. The chain combines TRBV7-2 with TRBJ1-1; a possible D gene is TRBD1 (5 bases). In germline, CDR1 is SGHTA, CDR2 FQGNSA. The ends were cut back, 0 bases at V and 2 bases at J, with 10 bases in the middle. The length of the CDR3 is 15 residues.

In its sample, this clone is medium-sized. The rearrangement joins TRBV19 to TRBJ1-2, with 7 bases that match TRBD1. Germline CDR1 is LNHDA and CDR2 is SQIVND (reference sequence). Unmatched junction bases numbered 13, after V lost 5 bases and J lost 7 bases. This CDR3 comprises 15 residues. CDR3: CASSLQQQGYGGYTF. The CDR3 DNA reads as TGTGCCAGTAGTCTCCAACAACAGGGGTATGGTGGCTACACCTTC.

This clone was counted a single time. The rearrangement joins TRBV19 to TRBJ1-5; 8 positions match TRBD1. Germline V gene lookup returns CDR1 LNHDA and CDR2 SQIVND (reference sequence). CDR3 size: 15 residues. The V gene end was trimmed by 4 bases and the J gene end by 6 bases; junction bases not matched to a gene: 8. CDR3 protein: CASSTGQGVGQPQHF. The CDR3 DNA follows: TGTGCCAGTAGTACCGGACAGGGTGTAGGTCAGCCCCAGCATTTT.

The chain carries TRBV24-1 and TRBJ2-1; 8 bases are shared with TRBD2. CDR1 and CDR2 from the germline V gene are KGHDR and SFDVKD. Trimming removed 4 bases from V and 0 bases from J; junction bases left unmatched: 7. CDR3 length: 17 residues. The CDR3: CATSERTSFSSYNEQFF. The CDR3 coding sequence is TGTGCCACCAGTGAAAGGACTAGCTTCAGCTCCTACAATGAGCAGTTCTTC.

V gene TRBV10-3 combines with J gene TRBJ2-7; D is unclear. This CDR3 is built from 14 residues. V was pared by 2 bases and J by 0 bases, with 8 bases between. Germline CDR1 ENHRY, CDR2 SYGVKD. For the CDR3, the DNA is TGTGCCATCAGTGAGGGGCCTCACTCCTACGAGCAGTACTTC. Its protein is CAISEGPHSYEQYF.